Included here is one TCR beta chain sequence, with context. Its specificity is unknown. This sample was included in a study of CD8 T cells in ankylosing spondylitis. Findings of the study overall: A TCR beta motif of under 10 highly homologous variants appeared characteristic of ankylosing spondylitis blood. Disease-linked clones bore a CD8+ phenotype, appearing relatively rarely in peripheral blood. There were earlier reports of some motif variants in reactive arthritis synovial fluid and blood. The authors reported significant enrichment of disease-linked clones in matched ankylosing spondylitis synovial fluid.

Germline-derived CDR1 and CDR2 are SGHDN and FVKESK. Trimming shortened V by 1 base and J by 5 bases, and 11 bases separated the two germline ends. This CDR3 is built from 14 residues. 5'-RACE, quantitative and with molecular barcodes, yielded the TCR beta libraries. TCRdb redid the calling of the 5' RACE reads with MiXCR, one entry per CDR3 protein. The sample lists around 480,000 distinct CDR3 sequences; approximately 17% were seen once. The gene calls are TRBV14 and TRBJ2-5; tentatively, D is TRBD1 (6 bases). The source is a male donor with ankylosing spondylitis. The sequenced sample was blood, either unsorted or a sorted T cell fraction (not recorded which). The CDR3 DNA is TGTGCCAGCAGCCAAGTCAGGGGACGGGAGACCCAGTACTTC. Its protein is CASSQVRGRETQYF.